The 28 T cell receptor beta chains presented below share a single source sample, sequenced in a study of low-dose radiotherapy and immunotherapy resistance in tumors. Time point denoted: after trial treatment. Treatment indicated: LDRT plus nivolumab, ipilimumab, low-dose cyclophosphamide and aspirin (RACIN trial). First-strand cDNA relied on TRAV- and TRBV-specific primers spanning alpha and beta chains. Using a constant-region primer together with a V-primer adapter, TCRs were subjected to roughly 18 PCR cycles of amplification. TCRdb reprocessed the reads via MiXCR and lists one record per CDR3 protein. The sample lists under 70,000 distinct CDR3 sequences, 20% to 25% occurring once. This sample comprised PBMCs, obtained after low-dose radiotherapy plus immunotherapy. All receptors derive from a male donor with prostate cancer.

V and J are TRBV29-1 and TRBJ2-7, with 7 bases identical to TRBD1. Germline CDR1 is SQVTM and CDR2 is ANQGSEA. The CDR3 has 14 amino acids. The ends lost 3 bases at V and 4 bases at J; junction bases unmatched: 9. The CDR3 sequence: CSVDGNRGLYEQYF. In DNA, the CDR3 is TGCAGCGTTGATGGGAATAGGGGGCTTTACGAGCAGTACTTC.

This clonotype appeared a few times. V gene TRBV20-1 combines with J gene TRBJ2-5; no reliable D call. The length of the CDR3 is 14 residues. V lost 1 base to trimming and J lost 4 bases, with 13 bases between them. Germline V gene sequence: CDR1 DFQATT, CDR2 SNEGSKA (reference sequence). The CDR3 spells CSARGGVSGETQYF. In DNA, the CDR3 is TGCAGTGCTAGAGGTGGAGTTTCGGGAGAGACCCAGTACTTC.

The table lists this clonotype with many counts. The chain couples TRBV7-9 to TRBJ2-7; TRBD2 might be the D (7 bases). Germline CDR1 SEHNR, CDR2 FQNEAQ (reference sequence). The germline V and J ends were trimmed by 3 bases and 4 bases, with 16 bases remaining between them. The CDR3 extends over 15 amino acids. The CDR3 sequence: CASSFTIRGGYEQYF. The CDR3 coding sequence is TGTGCCAGCAGCTTCACGATTAGGGGGGGGTACGAGCAGTACTTC. The variable domain in full, with the rest retrieved from reference TRBV7-9 and TRBJ2-7, is DTGVSQNPRHKITKRGQNVTFRCDPISEHNRLYWYRQTLGQGPEFLTYFQNEAQLEKSRLLSDRFSAERPKGSFSTLEIQRTEQGDSAMYLCASSFTIRGGYEQYFGPGTRLTVT.

In nucleotides, the CDR3 is TGCGCCAGCAGCACAAGCGGGGGCCGGGTGGGGACCCAGTACTTC. It codes for CASSTSGGRVGTQYF. The rearrangement joins TRBV5-1 to TRBJ2-5; 8 bases agree with TRBD2. The V and J ends lost 4 bases and 7 bases, in that order; junction bases with no gene match: 12. CDR1 and CDR2 (germline): SGHRS, YFSETQ. The CDR3 loop spans 15 amino acids.

The sample holds many counts of this clonotype. This chain uses TRBV20-1 with TRBJ2-5; D is unresolved. The CDR3 spans 14 residues. V gave up 0 bases and J gave up 3 bases, with 11 bases separating them. Looked up from germline, CDR1 is DFQATT and CDR2 is SNEGSKA (reference sequence). CDR3 in DNA: TGCAGTGCTAGAGATCCGCTAGGAAAAGAGACCCAGTACTTC. Translating it yields CSARDPLGKETQYF.

This clonotype was detected once. The chain recombines TRBV28 with TRBJ2-1, with D unresolved. The CDR3 has 11 residues. CDR1 and CDR2 (germline): MDHEN, SYDVKM. Between the trimmed V and J ends, which lost 6 bases and 8 bases, there was a span of 8 bases. The CDR3 loop is CASSRVDEQFF. CDR3 in DNA: TGTGCCAGCAGCCGGGTTGATGAGCAGTTCTTC.

Turning to this clonotype: Only one base separates this from a far larger clonotype, so it likely reflects a read error. The chain is built from TRBV27 and TRBJ2-7, with TRBD1 matching over 12 bases. The CDR3 loop spans 15 amino acids. Germline trimming cut 5 bases from V and 6 bases from J; bases unmatched to any gene: 8. Germline-derived CDR1 and CDR2 are MNHEY and SMNVEV (reference sequence). CDR3 residues: CASSLGQGAVSEQYF. The CDR3 DNA follows: TGTGCCAGCAGTCTGGGACAGGGGGCAGTCAGCGAGCAGTACTTC.

Many counts were recorded for this clonotype. V gene TRBV23-1 combines with J gene TRBJ2-4; TRBD1 or TRBD2 may be the D gene (5 bases each). TRBV23-1 is an open reading frame, and its role is uncertain. The CDR3 runs to 16 residues. Trimming took off 7 bases at V and 2 bases at J, with 18 bases between the two ends. The CDR3 nucleotides are TGCGCCAGCAACCGGGGACGCCCGAGGTCCAAAAACATTCAGTACTTC. This encodes CASNRGRPRSKNIQYF.

This chain joins TRBV12-3 or TRBV12-4 and TRBJ2-3; D gene ambiguous. The CDR3 is 15 amino acids. With 6 bases removed from V and 0 bases from J, the gap between germline ends came to 13 bases. The CDR3 is CASSRRLGSTDTQYF. CDR3 nucleotides: TGTGCCAGCAGCCGCCGACTGGGGAGCACAGATACGCAGTATTTT.

Concerning this clonotype itself: This probably arose from a read error, given a far larger clone one base away. This CDR3 reads CASSRPLDRKTSYEQYF. CDR3 nucleotide sequence: TGCGCCAGCAGTCGCCCACTGGACAGGAAAACCTCCTACGAGCAGTACTTC. V usage is TRBV7-9 and J usage is TRBJ2-7; TRBD1 matches 7 bases. Germline V gene lookup returns CDR1 SEHNR and CDR2 FQNEAQ (reference sequence). The CDR3 contains 17 residues. Based on the CDR3 plus reference TRBV7-9 and TRBJ2-7, the full variable domain is DTGVSQNPRHKITKRGQNVTFRCDPISEHNRLYWYRQTLGQGPEFLTYFQNEAQLEKSRLLSDRFSAERPKGSFSTLEIQRTEQGDSAMYLCASSRPLDRKTSYEQYFGPGTRLTVT.

CDR3 bases: TGTGCCAGCAGCTCCGGGCCCGCATTGTACGAGCAGTACTTC. It encodes CASSSGPALYEQYF. This rearrangement joins TRBV7-2 to TRBJ2-7; D uncertain. In germline, CDR1 is SGHTA, CDR2 FQGNSA. V lost 4 bases to trimming and J lost 4 bases, with 14 bases between them. The CDR3 is 14 residues long.

The sample holds many counts of this clonotype. V is TRBV6-2 or TRBV6-3 and J is TRBJ2-5; 10 nucleotides line up with TRBD1. The CDR3 has 14 amino acids. Germline loops: CDR1 MNHEY, CDR2 SVGEGT. V lost 8 bases and J lost 3; bases outside the gene matches: 6. CDR3 sequence (DNA): TGTGCCAGCGACAGGGGGCTAACCAAAGAGACCCAGTACTTC. This translates into CASDRGLTKETQYF.

V usage is TRBV19 and J usage is TRBJ2-6; the match to TRBD1 covers 8 bases. CDR1 is LNHDA and CDR2 is SQIVND in the germline V gene (reference sequence). This CDR3 is built from 18 residues. V gave up 6 bases and J gave up 2 bases; unmatched junction bases: 12. CDR3 bases: TGTGCCAGTAGGACCGATACAGGGGGTTCTACTGGGGCCAACGTCCTGACTTTC. Protein: CASRTDTGGSTGANVLTF.

The table lists this clonotype with many counts. This CDR3 is CASSPRGQDYGYTF. CDR3 DNA: TGTGCCAGCTCACCACGGGGGCAGGACTATGGCTACACCTTC. V gene TRBV18 combines with J gene TRBJ1-2, with D possibly being TRBD1 (6 bases). Germline V gene data show CDR1 as KGHSH and CDR2 as LQKENI. Trimming took off 1 base at V and 3 bases at J, with 9 bases between the two ends. The CDR3 consists of 14 residues.

As for this clonotype: The likely explanation is a read error, given a far larger clone one base away. The chain links TRBV7-2 to TRBJ2-4; TRBD2 matches at 9 bases. Germline lookup yields CDR1 SGHTA and CDR2 FQGNSA. V lost 1 base and J lost 13; bases outside the gene matches: 14. The CDR3 covers 16 residues. CDR3 in amino acids: CASSLGVAGGQGEQYF. The CDR3 bases are TGTGCCAGCAGCTTAGGGGTCGCGGGGGGGCAGGGTGAGCAGTACTTC.

To note about this clonotype: A much larger clone differs by one base, so this may be a read error. The rearrangement links TRBV7-6 to TRBJ2-3; unclear D gene. The CDR3 runs 17 residues. Looked up from germline, CDR1 is SGHVS and CDR2 is FNYEAQ. DNA of the CDR3: TGTGCCATCAGCTTAGTTTGGGGTAGGCCTGCGACAGATACGCAGTATTTT. Encoded protein: CAISLVWGRPATDTQYF.

This clonotype was picked up many times. The rearrangement links TRBV29-1 to TRBJ2-3; no clear D. The CDR3 length is 14 residues. Between the trimmed V and J ends, which lost 2 bases and 0 bases, there was a span of 9 bases. Per germline, CDR1 SQVTM and CDR2 ANQGSEA. The CDR3 sequence: CSVESLVSTDTQYF. CDR3 nucleotide sequence: TGCAGCGTTGAAAGCCTAGTCAGCACAGATACGCAGTATTTT.

The V call is TRBV6-2 or TRBV6-3, the J call TRBJ2-7; TRBD1 is a possible D gene (6 bases). The V end was cut by 6 bases, the J end by 2 bases, with 8 bases between. The length of the CDR3 is 12 residues. Germline-derived CDR1 and CDR2 are MNHEY and SVGEGT. The CDR3 spells CASSAGAYEQYF. The CDR3 DNA is TGTGCCAGCAGCGCAGGGGCCTACGAGCAGTACTTC.

This clonotype was picked up many times. This chain uses TRBV5-1 with TRBJ2-1; 9 bases line up with TRBD2. The J segment lost 4 bases and the V segment lost 4 bases, leaving 6 bases of the junction unmatched. Germline lookup yields CDR1 SGHRS and CDR2 YFSETQ. This CDR3 contains 15 residues. CDR3 sequence: CASSVSGGLYNEQFF. CDR3 bases: TGCGCCAGCAGCGTTAGCGGGGGCCTATACAATGAGCAGTTCTTC.

This clonotype was recorded at least ten times. This chain links TRBV3-1 with TRBJ2-7; a possible D gene is TRBD2 (6 bases). The germline V gene has CDR1 LGHDT and CDR2 YNNKEL (reference sequence). The CDR3 contains 13 residues. Trimming removed 1 base at V and 7 bases at J, with 11 bases between. The CDR3 DNA sequence: TGTGCCAGCAGCCAAGGAAACCGGGAGGAGCAGTACTTC. Amino acid sequence: CASSQGNREEQYF.

Ten or more counts support this clonotype. This chain links TRBV5-1 with TRBJ2-1; no clear D. V lost 2 bases to trimming and J lost 4 bases, with 10 bases between them. The CDR3 is 14 residues long. Germline CDR1 is SGHRS and CDR2 is YFSETQ. The CDR3, as DNA: TGCGCCAGCAGCTTTGCTAGGCTGTACAATGAGCAGTTCTTC. This codes for CASSFARLYNEQFF.

A remark on this clonotype: A far larger clone is a single base away, which makes a read error likely. The V call is TRBV20-1, the J call TRBJ2-1; unclear D gene. The CDR3 is 13 amino acids. Germline V gene sequence: CDR1 DFQATT, CDR2 SNEGSKA (reference sequence). V was clipped by 1 base and J by 10 bases, with 14 bases between them. DNA of the CDR3: TGCAGTGCTAGAGTGAGTGGCAACGACGAGCAGTTCTTC. This codes for CSARVSGNDEQFF.

V usage is TRBV13 and J usage is TRBJ1-2; the match to TRBD1 covers 7 bases. CDR3 length: 13 residues. The junction had 5 bases not matched to a gene; V was cut back by 3 bases and J by 7 bases. From germline, CDR1 is PRHDT and CDR2 FYEKMQ (reference sequence). The CDR3, as DNA: TGTGCCAGCAGCTTCGGGACAGAACTTGGCTACACCTTC. Its translation is CASSFGTELGYTF.

In this sample, this clonotype turned up many times. The rearrangement joins TRBV15 to TRBJ2-5; no clear D. V was clipped by 1 base and J by 7 bases, with 10 bases between them. CDR1 and CDR2 from the germline V gene are LNHNV and YYDKDF (reference sequence). CDR3 size: 13 residues. CDR3 residues: CATSRAHRRTQYF. CDR3 sequence (DNA): TGTGCCACCAGCAGAGCACACCGGAGGACCCAGTACTTC. Using reference TRBV15 and TRBJ2-5 for the parts outside the CDR3, the full variable domain is DAMVIQNPRYQVTQFGKPVTLSCSQTLNHNVMYWYQQKSSQAPKLLFHYYDKDFNNEADTPDNFQSRRPNTSFCFLDIRSPGLGDTAMYLCATSRAHRRTQYFGPGTRLLVL.

This clonotype was counted ten times or more. In DNA, the CDR3 is TGTGCCAGCAGCGCCGGGGGGTTGGACACTGAAGCTTTCTTT. This codes for CASSAGGLDTEAFF. The gene calls are TRBV28 and TRBJ1-1, with D maybe TRBD1 (5 bases). Germline V gene lookup returns CDR1 MDHEN and CDR2 SYDVKM. This CDR3 has 14 residues. Trimming removed 6 bases at V and 3 bases at J, with 14 bases between.

At least ten counts were recorded for this clonotype. The chain joins TRBV5-6 to TRBJ2-5; 11 bases are shared with TRBD2. Germline CDR1 reads SGHDT; CDR2 reads YYEEEE. CDR3 length: 17 amino acids. The V and J ends lost 6 bases and 2 bases, in that order; junction bases with no gene match: 12. Written as DNA, the CDR3 is TGTGCCAGCAACATGGGGCTAGCGGGGGGATTACAAGAGACCCAGTACTTC. Encoded protein: CASNMGLAGGLQETQYF.

The rearrangement joins TRBV6-1 to TRBJ2-1, with TRBD2 identical over 9 bases. The trim removed 6 bases at V and 4 bases at J, leaving 13 bases unmatched. CDR3 length: 17 residues. Germline CDR1 is MNHNS and CDR2 is SASEGT. The CDR3 DNA is TGTGCCAGCAGCGCACCAAGGGCGGGAGGGCCTTACAATGAGCAGTTCTTC. Translation gives CASSAPRAGGPYNEQFF.

This clonotype was found many times. This chain uses TRBV28 with TRBJ2-7; 9 bases fit TRBD1. The ends lost 5 bases at V and 1 base at J; junction bases unmatched: 6. In germline, CDR1 is MDHEN, CDR2 SYDVKM. The CDR3 sequence is 15 residues long. CDR3 loop: CASSPAGQGSYEQYF. The CDR3, as DNA: TGTGCCAGCAGTCCCGCGGGACAGGGTTCCTACGAGCAGTACTTC.